This T cell receptor beta chain was captured by sequencing in a study of blood T cell repertoires in COVID-19. Study in general: The samples span acute and convalescent COVID-19 from the United States, Italy and Spain.

V was cut by 8 bases and J by 1 base, with 6 bases left in between. Germline CDR1 MDHEN, CDR2 SYDVKM. The CDR3 spans 12 residues. Original processing methods: Reference gene primer amplification in the assay estimated nucleated cell counts. Sequenced by immunoSEQ multiplex PCR; TCRdb stores in-frame clones only, minus some. V, J and clone size derive from that table, while D and trimming were established from the DNA sequence. The sample has about 150,000 clones; 75% to 90% are singletons. The source material was peripheral blood. The J gene is TRBJ1-5, the V gene TRBV28, with a possible D match to TRBD1 (6 bases). This receptor was obtained from a man in his sixties or seventies with acute or convalescent COVID-19. The CDR3 here is CASGTSNQPQHF. As DNA, the CDR3 is TGTGCCAGCGGGACAAGCAATCAGCCCCAGCATTTT.